The table lists the clone carrying this TCR beta chain with a few counts. In TCRdb, the RT-PCR reads were re-called with MiXCR into one record per CDR3 protein. The table shows more than 600,000 distinct CDR3 sequences, with approximately 15% occurring only once. CDR1 and CDR2 from the germline V gene are KGHDR and SFDVKD. The V and J ends lost 3 bases and 5 bases respectively, with 19 bases between them. The CDR3 loop spans 16 amino acids. The source of this sequence is a female donor in good health, serving as a healthy control. This chain connects TRBV24-1 to TRBJ2-7; possibly TRBD2 for D (6 bases). The specimen was memory CD4+ T cells from blood. CDR3 sequence reads: CATSDAGTPVGHEQYF. The CDR3, as DNA: TGTGCCACCAGTGATGCGGGGACCCCGGTGGGGCACGAGCAGTACTTC.